This TCR beta chain comes out of a study of CD8 T cells in ankylosing spondylitis. A note on this clonotype: As yet, its antigen is unknown.

Preparation of TCR beta libraries was done by quantitative 5'-RACE with molecular barcodes. Using its own MiXCR run on the 5' RACE reads, TCRdb lists one record per CDR3 protein. The sample consists of some 250,000 distinct CDR3 sequences, 20% to 30% of them appearing once. Study results and caveats: Before this, some motif variants had been reported in reactive arthritis synovial fluid and blood. There was reportedly significant enrichment of clones that were disease-linked in matched ankylosing spondylitis synovial fluid.

This CDR3 is 13 amino acids long. The V and J ends lost 8 bases and 6 bases respectively, with 17 bases between them. Germline CDR1 reads SNHLY; CDR2 reads FYNNEI. The sample was blood, either unsorted or a sorted T cell fraction (not recorded which). The chain couples TRBV2 to TRBJ2-7; no clear D. This receptor was identified in a male donor with ankylosing spondylitis or in good health (not recorded which). The CDR3, as DNA: TGTGCCAGCCTAAGGGCGTCCCCCTCCGAGCAGTACTTC. Amino acids: CASLRASPSEQYF.